The source of this T cell receptor beta chain is a study of cytomegalovirus exposure and HLA in healthy donors. Study-wide results and caveats: Whilst most TCR sequences proved rare, a subset of public TCRs occurred across many donors.

CDR1 is MGHRA, CDR2 YSYEKL, per germline. Losses at the gene ends were 0 bases for V and 6 bases for J; bases not matched to a gene: 8. The CDR3 spans 16 residues. This clone was found a few times. Antigen: not known. Primers for the PCR totalled 60 Vbeta and 13 Jbeta. Repertoires were generated with immunoSEQ multiplex PCR, while TCRdb's copy carries only in-frame clones and drops some. There are about 140,000 clones in the sample; over 75% occur only once, and around 4.8% lies in the top ten. Sequencing input: PBMCs. The source of this sequence is a man in his thirties or forties in good health. The rearrangement uses TRBV4-1 and TRBJ2-1; TRBD2 matches 7 bases. The CDR3 DNA sequence: TGCGCCAGCAGCCAAGATGGGGCGGGAGCAAGCAATGAGCAGTTCTTC. Translating it yields CASSQDGAGASNEQFF.